The 13 T cell receptor beta chains below come from one sample, sequenced in a study of blood T cell repertoires in COVID-19 (dated by TCRdb to the early 2020s). The protocol used for the library was the immunoSEQ multiplex PCR assay. Drawn from immuneACCESS, this table holds only the in-frame rearrangements with V and J called that TCRdb kept. Clones are partly lost; checked studies trace under half to an unresolved V gene and leave the rest unexplained. In this sample the table shows approximately 40,000 clones, 90% of which occur a single time. The ten top clones hold 4.8% of the sample. The source material was peripheral blood. These receptors all come from a human donor in a cohort sampled during active COVID-19.

V and J are TRBV6-5 and TRBJ2-5; tentatively, D is TRBD1 (5 bases). Germline CDR1 is MNHEY and CDR2 is SVGAGI. V was pared by 5 bases and J by 5 bases, with 15 bases between. This CDR3 contains 14 residues. The CDR3 region is CASSRGRVGETQYF. CDR3 in DNA: TGTGCCAGCAGTCGCGGCAGGGTAGGCGAGACCCAGTACTTC.

The chain carries TRBV9 and TRBJ1-2; the match to TRBD1 covers 8 bases. With V trimmed by 3 bases and J by 5 bases, 12 bases remained unmatched. The CDR3 spans 16 residues. CDR1 and CDR2 (germline): SGDLS, YYNGEE. The CDR3 is CASSAGQGSSRYGYTF. CDR3 DNA sequence: TGTGCCAGCAGCGCCGGACAGGGATCGTCCCGTTATGGCTACACCTTC.

The chain recombines TRBV30 with TRBJ2-7; D might be TRBD2 (5 bases). V lost 2 bases to trimming and J lost 2 bases, with 10 bases between them. The germline V gene has CDR1 GTSNPN and CDR2 SVGIG (reference sequence). The length of the CDR3 is 13 residues. CDR3 sequence (DNA): TGTGCCTGGAGTAGCGGATGGACCTACGAGCAGTACTTC. Protein product: CAWSSGWTYEQYF.

The chain uses TRBV6-5 and TRBJ1-6; 8 positions match TRBD1. The CDR3 length is 14 residues. Germline CDR1 MNHEY, CDR2 SVGAGI. V lost 5 bases, J lost 7 bases, and 4 bases stayed unmatched. The CDR3 spells CASSPRQGNSPLHF. The CDR3 DNA follows: TGTGCCAGCAGTCCAAGACAGGGGAATTCACCCCTCCACTTT.

The chain carries TRBV6-6 and TRBJ2-1; D not certain. V dropped 0 bases and J dropped 4 bases, with 4 bases sitting between them. Germline CDR1 reads MNHNY; CDR2 reads SVGAGI (reference sequence). This CDR3 has 13 residues. The chain's CDR3 is CASSYSRYNEQFF. As DNA, the CDR3 is TGTGCCAGCAGTTACTCGCGGTACAATGAGCAGTTCTTC.

The chain is built from TRBV6-5 and TRBJ2-7; 10 bases line up with TRBD2. Germline lookup yields CDR1 MNHEY and CDR2 SVGAGI. The CDR3 has 15 residues. V shed 5 bases and J 4 bases; nucleotides not matched to a gene: 8. CDR3 protein: CASSTSGRARYEQYF. The CDR3 coding sequence is TGTGCCAGCAGTACCAGCGGGAGGGCCCGATACGAGCAGTACTTC.

The chain joins TRBV4-1 to TRBJ2-1; 8 nucleotides agree with TRBD2. The CDR3 has 16 amino acids. Trimming took 1 base from V and 0 from J; bases not matched to a gene: 2. Germline lookup yields CDR1 MGHRA and CDR2 YSYEKL. CDR3 protein: CASSQVLAVSYNEQFF. The CDR3 nucleotides are TGCGCCAGCAGCCAAGTACTAGCGGTCTCCTACAATGAGCAGTTCTTC.

The V and J genes are TRBV4-1 and TRBJ2-3; maybe TRBD1 (5 bases). Deletions cut 1 base from V and 5 bases from J, with 13 bases between. The CDR3 loop spans 15 amino acids. Germline-derived CDR1 and CDR2 are MGHRA and YSYEKL. In DNA, the CDR3 is TGCGCCAGCAGCCAAGGCCTAGGGGCCGGAGATACGCAGTATTTT. It yields the protein CASSQGLGAGDTQYF.

The rearrangement links TRBV15 to TRBJ2-7, with 9 bases fitting TRBD2. This CDR3 is 15 amino acids long. V shed 0 bases and J 6 bases; nucleotides not matched to a gene: 6. Germline V gene data show CDR1 as LNHNV and CDR2 as YYDKDF (reference sequence). CDR3 protein: CATSRDPSGKVEQYF. The CDR3 DNA reads TGTGCCACCAGCAGAGATCCTAGCGGGAAGGTCGAGCAGTACTTC.

This sequence joins TRBV6-9 and TRBJ2-7; TRBD2 might be the D (6 bases). The CDR3 loop spans 19 amino acids. The V end lost 1 base, the J end lost 4 bases, and 26 bases lay between the germline ends. Germline CDR1 MNHGY, CDR2 SVAAGI. In nucleotides, the CDR3 is TGTGCCAGCAGTTATTACGGGCTGGGCCCGAGGGACTCTCAGTACGAGCAGTACTTC. Residues: CASSYYGLGPRDSQYEQYF.

This chain links TRBV18 with TRBJ1-6; TRBD1 matches at 8 bases. CDR1 is KGHSH, CDR2 LQKENI, per germline. This CDR3 is 14 amino acids long. V shed 5 bases and J 11 bases; nucleotides not matched to a gene: 8. The CDR3 DNA sequence: TGTGCCAGCTCAGACAGGGGAGGGAAAACACCCCTCCACTTT. Residues: CASSDRGGKTPLHF. The whole variable domain, remainder taken from reference TRBV18 and TRBJ1-6, is NAGVMQNPRHLVRRRGQEARLRCSPMKGHSHVYWYRQLPEEGLKFMVYLQKENIIDESGMPKERFSAEFPKEGPSILRIQQVVRGDSAAYFCASSDRGGKTPLHFGNGTRLTVT.

The chain couples TRBV10-3 to TRBJ2-7, with TRBD1 matching 11 bases. V shed 6 bases and J 7 bases; nucleotides not matched to a gene: 8. The CDR3 spans 14 residues. Germline loops: CDR1 ENHRY, CDR2 SYGVKD. CDR3 coding DNA: TGTGCCATCAGGAAAGGACAGGGGGCGAGTGAGCAGTACTTC. Residues: CAIRKGQGASEQYF.

The chain employs TRBV27 and TRBJ2-2, with 7 bases matching TRBD2. The V gene end was trimmed by 8 bases and the J gene end by 7 bases; junction bases not matched to a gene: 10. Germline lookup yields CDR1 MNHEY and CDR2 SMNVEV (reference sequence). This CDR3 spans 14 amino acids. The CDR3 spells CASGRGGVVGELFF. The CDR3, as DNA: TGTGCCAGCGGCCGGGGAGGGGTGGTCGGGGAGCTGTTTTTT.